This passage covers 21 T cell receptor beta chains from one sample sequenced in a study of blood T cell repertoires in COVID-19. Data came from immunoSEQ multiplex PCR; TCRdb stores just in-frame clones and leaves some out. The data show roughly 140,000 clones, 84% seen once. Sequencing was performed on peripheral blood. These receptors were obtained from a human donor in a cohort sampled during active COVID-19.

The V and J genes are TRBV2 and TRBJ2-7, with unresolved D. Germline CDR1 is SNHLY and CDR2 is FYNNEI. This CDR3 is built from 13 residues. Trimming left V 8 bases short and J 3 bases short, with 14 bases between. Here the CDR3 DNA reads TGTGCCAGCGGAACTCCCTGGAGCTACGAGCAGTACTTC. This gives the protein CASGTPWSYEQYF.

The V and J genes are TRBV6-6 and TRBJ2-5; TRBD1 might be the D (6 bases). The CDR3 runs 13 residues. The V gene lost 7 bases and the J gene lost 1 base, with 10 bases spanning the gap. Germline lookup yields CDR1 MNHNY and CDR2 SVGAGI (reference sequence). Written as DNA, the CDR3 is TGTGCCAGCACCCGGGACACCCAAGAGACCCAGTACTTC. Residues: CASTRDTQETQYF.

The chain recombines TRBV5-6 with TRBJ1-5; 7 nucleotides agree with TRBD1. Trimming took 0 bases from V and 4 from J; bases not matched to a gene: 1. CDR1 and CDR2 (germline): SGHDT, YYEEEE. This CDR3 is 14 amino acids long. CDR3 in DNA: TGTGCCAGCAGCTTGGGGGACAGAAATCAGCCCCAGCATTTT. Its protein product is CASSLGDRNQPQHF.

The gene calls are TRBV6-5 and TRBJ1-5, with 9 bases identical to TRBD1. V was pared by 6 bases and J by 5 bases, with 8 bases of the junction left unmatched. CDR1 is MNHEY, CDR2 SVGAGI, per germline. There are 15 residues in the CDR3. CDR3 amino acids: CASSRGQGLHQPQHF. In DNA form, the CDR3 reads TGTGCCAGCAGCAGGGGACAGGGCCTTCATCAGCCCCAGCATTTT.

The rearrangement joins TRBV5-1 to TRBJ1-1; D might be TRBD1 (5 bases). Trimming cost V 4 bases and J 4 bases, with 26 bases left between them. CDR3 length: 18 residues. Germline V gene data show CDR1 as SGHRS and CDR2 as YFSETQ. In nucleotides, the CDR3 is TGCGCCAGCAGCCGCTCGGGGGAAGGGTCCGGGAGGACCACTGAAGCTTTCTTT. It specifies CASSRSGEGSGRTTEAFF.

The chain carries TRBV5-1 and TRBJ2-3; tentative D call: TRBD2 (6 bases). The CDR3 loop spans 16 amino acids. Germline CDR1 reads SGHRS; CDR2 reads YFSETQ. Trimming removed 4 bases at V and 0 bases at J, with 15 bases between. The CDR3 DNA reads TGCGCCAGCAGCACCCGTAGCGGACTTAGCACAGATACGCAGTATTTT. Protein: CASSTRSGLSTDTQYF.

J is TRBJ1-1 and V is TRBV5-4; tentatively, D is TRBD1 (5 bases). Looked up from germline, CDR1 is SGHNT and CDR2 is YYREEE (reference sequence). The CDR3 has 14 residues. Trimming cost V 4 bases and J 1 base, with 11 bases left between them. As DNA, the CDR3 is TGTGCCAGCAGCCCTGGCGGGGGGAACACTGAAGCTTTCTTT. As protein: CASSPGGGNTEAFF.

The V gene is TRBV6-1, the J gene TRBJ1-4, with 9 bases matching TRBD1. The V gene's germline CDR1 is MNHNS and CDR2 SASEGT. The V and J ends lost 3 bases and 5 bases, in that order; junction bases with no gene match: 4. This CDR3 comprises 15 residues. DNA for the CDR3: TGTGCCAGCAGTGAGGGGGACAGGGAAAATGAAAAACTGTTTTTT. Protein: CASSEGDRENEKLFF.

CDR3 DNA sequence: TGCGCCAGCAGCTTGGGACAGGGGGCGAACTATGGCTACACCTTC. The encoded protein is CASSLGQGANYGYTF. The chain combines TRBV5-1 with TRBJ1-2, with TRBD1 matching 10 bases. The trim removed 0 bases at V and 2 bases at J, leaving 1 base unmatched. Germline V gene sequence: CDR1 SGHRS, CDR2 YFSETQ. There are 15 residues in the CDR3.

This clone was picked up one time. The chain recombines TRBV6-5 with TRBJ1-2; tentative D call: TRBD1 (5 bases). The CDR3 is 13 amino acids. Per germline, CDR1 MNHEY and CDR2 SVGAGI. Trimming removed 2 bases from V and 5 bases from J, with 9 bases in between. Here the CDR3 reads CASSYPAGYGYTF. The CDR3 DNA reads TGTGCCAGCAGTTACCCCGCAGGGTATGGCTACACCTTC.

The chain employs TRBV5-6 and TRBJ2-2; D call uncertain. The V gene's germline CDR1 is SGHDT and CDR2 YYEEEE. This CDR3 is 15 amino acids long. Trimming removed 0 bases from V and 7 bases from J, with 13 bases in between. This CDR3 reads CASSLVARINGELFF. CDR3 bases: TGTGCCAGCAGCTTGGTCGCGAGGATTAACGGGGAGCTGTTTTTT.

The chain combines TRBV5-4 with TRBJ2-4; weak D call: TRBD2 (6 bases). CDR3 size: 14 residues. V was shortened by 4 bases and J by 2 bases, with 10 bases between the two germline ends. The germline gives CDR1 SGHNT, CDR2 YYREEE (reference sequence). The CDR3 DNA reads TGTGCCAGCAGCCCCGGGGACTCCAAAAACATTCAGTACTTC. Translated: CASSPGDSKNIQYF.

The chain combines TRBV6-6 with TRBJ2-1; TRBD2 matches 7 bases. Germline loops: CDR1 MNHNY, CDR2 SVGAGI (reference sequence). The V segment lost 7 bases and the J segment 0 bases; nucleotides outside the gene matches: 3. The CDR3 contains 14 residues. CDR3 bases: TGTGCCAGCAACGGGGGGAGCTCCTACAATGAGCAGTTCTTC. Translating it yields CASNGGSSYNEQFF.

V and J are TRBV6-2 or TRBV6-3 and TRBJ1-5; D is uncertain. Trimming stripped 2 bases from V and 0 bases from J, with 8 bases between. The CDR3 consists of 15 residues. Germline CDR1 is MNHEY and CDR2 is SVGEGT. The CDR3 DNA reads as TGTGCCAGCAGTTACGGGCAGGTTAGCAATCAGCCCCAGCATTTT. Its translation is CASSYGQVSNQPQHF.

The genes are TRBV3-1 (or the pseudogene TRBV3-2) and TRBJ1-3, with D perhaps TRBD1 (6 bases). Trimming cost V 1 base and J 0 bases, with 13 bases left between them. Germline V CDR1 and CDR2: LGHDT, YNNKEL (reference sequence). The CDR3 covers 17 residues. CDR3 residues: CASSQGQAHFSGNTIYF. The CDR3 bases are TGTGCCAGCAGCCAAGGACAGGCGCACTTCTCTGGAAACACCATATATTTT.

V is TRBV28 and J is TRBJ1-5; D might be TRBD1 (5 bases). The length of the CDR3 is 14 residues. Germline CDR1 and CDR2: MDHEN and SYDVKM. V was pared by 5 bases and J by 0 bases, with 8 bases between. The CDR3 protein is CASSPTVSNQPQHF. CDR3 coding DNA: TGTGCCAGCAGTCCGACAGTTAGCAATCAGCCCCAGCATTTT.

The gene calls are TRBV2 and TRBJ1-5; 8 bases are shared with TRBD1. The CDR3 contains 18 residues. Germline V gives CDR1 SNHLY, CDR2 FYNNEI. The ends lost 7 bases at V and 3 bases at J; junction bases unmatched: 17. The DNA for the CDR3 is TGTGCCAGCAATAAAAGGAAAAGTCCGGGACAGGACAATCAGCCCCAGCATTTT. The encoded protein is CASNKRKSPGQDNQPQHF.

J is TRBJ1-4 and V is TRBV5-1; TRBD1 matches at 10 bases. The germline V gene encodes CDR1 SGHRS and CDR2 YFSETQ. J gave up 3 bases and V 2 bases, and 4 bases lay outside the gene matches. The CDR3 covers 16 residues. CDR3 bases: TGCGCCAGCAGCTTCCGACAGGGGGCGCCTAATGAAAAACTGTTTTTT. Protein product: CASSFRQGAPNEKLFF.

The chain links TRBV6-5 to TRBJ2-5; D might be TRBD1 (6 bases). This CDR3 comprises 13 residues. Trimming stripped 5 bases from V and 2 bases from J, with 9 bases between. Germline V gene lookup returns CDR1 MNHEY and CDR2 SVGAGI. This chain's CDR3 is CASSRDKQETQYF. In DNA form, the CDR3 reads TGTGCCAGCAGTCGGGACAAGCAAGAGACCCAGTACTTC.

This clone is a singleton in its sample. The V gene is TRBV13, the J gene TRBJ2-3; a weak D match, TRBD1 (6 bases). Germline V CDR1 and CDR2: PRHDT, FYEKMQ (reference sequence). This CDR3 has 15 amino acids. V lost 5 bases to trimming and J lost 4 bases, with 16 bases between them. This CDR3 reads CASSPLVTGPDTQYF. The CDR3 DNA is TGTGCCAGCAGCCCACTCGTTACAGGGCCAGATACGCAGTATTTT.

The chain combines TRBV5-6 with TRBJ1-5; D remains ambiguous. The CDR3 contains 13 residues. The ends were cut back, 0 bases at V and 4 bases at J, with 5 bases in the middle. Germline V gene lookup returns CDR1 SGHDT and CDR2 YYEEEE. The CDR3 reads CASSLGRNQPQHF. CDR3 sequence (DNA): TGTGCCAGCAGCTTGGGGCGGAATCAGCCCCAGCATTTT.